This TCR beta chain emerged from a study of blood T cells in healthy people across ages. Study results and limitations: Unsorted PBMCs ruled out conclusive naive versus antigen-experienced comparison. TCR beta diversity per million T cells fell roughly linearly with age.

CDR3 length equals 12 residues. Deletions cut 4 bases from V and 4 bases from J, with 6 bases between. In germline, CDR1 is SNHLY, CDR2 FYNNEI. A word on this clonotype: The antigen remains undetermined.

PCR was performed a second time for 7 to 11 cycles using a sample-barcoded 5' primer and a J-beta primer mix. Each CDR3 protein is one row after TCRdb ran MiXCR on the 5' RACE reads. The sample carries 2 million or so distinct CDR3 sequences, roughly 49% recorded once. Each donor's blood draw was roughly 9.5 milliliters of peripheral blood. The specimen sequenced was blood. The genes are TRBV2 and TRBJ2-3; TRBD1 might be the D (6 bases). This TCR came from a woman between 40 and 50 years old in good health. DNA of the CDR3: TGTGCCAGCAGTGGGACAGCAGATACGCAGTATTTT. This encodes CASSGTADTQYF. Drawing the rest from reference TRBV2 and TRBJ2-3, the complete variable domain is EPEVTQTPSHQVTQMGQEVILRCVPISNHLYFYWYRQILGQKVEFLVSFYNNEISEKSEIFDDQFSVERPDGSNFTLKIRSTKLEDSAMYFCASSGTADTQYFGPGTRLTVL.